These 17 T cell receptor beta chains came from one sample sequenced in a study of CD8 T cells in Susac syndrome (dated by TCRdb to between 2018 and 2020). Library construction relied on the immunoSEQ multiplex PCR assay. RNA was extracted with the RNeasy kit and about 0.5 to 1 ug was reverse transcribed using random hexamers. Using fastp trimming at Q25 and MiXCR clonotype assembly, TCRdb reanalyzed the public sequencing data and kept in-frame beta chains. Identical CDR3 protein sequences are pooled into one entry, listed with their most common genes and DNA. Recorded for this sample are approximately 190,000 distinct CDR3 sequences; 95% of them occurred a single time. Together, the top ten hold around 0.16% of the sample. The sequenced material came from CD8+ T cells from PBMCs. These receptors were taken from a human donor with Susac syndrome.

The CDR3 loop is CSAREPPGLAANTGELFF. The CDR3 DNA sequence: TGCAGTGCTAGAGAACCACCGGGACTAGCGGCAAACACCGGGGAGCTGTTTTTT. The V call is TRBV20-1, the J call TRBJ2-2, with 11 bases aligning to TRBD2. Germline values: CDR1 DFQATT, CDR2 SNEGSKA (reference sequence). V dropped 0 bases and J dropped 2; count of bases not matched to a gene: 8. This CDR3 spans 18 amino acids.

This chain joins TRBV18 and TRBJ1-2; D is unclear. Germline CDR1 KGHSH, CDR2 LQKENI. The CDR3 runs to 14 residues. V was trimmed by 3 bases and J by 6 bases, leaving 14 bases between them. The CDR3 nucleotides are TGTGCCAGCTCACCGGTGAGAGGGATCGATGGCTACACCTTC. It yields the protein CASSPVRGIDGYTF.

The rearrangement joins TRBV19 to TRBJ2-7; 7 bases line up with TRBD1. The length of the CDR3 is 13 residues. Germline V gene data show CDR1 as LNHDA and CDR2 as SQIVND (reference sequence). V lost 10 bases and J lost 2; bases outside the gene matches: 8. CDR3 in amino acids: CATGDRETYEQYF. As DNA, the CDR3 is TGTGCCACCGGAGACAGGGAGACCTACGAGCAGTACTTC.

The chain joins TRBV20-1 to TRBJ1-1; D unclear. CDR3 length: 13 amino acids. The germline V gene encodes CDR1 DFQATT and CDR2 SNEGSKA (reference sequence). V lost 3 bases to trimming and J lost 1 base, with 9 bases between them. CDR3 loop: CSARPPGNTEAFF. In DNA, the CDR3 is TGCAGTGCTAGGCCCCCGGGGAACACTGAAGCTTTCTTT.

This clonotype appeared a few times. The V gene is TRBV12-3 or TRBV12-4, the J gene TRBJ2-2, with a possible D match to TRBD1 (5 bases). Between the trimmed V and J ends, which lost 8 bases and 4 bases, there was a span of 11 bases. The CDR3 loop spans 13 amino acids. The CDR3 DNA sequence: TGTGCCAGCTCCGATAGGGGCACCGGGGAGCTGTTTTTT. Its translation: CASSDRGTGELFF.

The genes are TRBV27 and TRBJ1-5, with unresolved D. In germline, CDR1 is MNHEY, CDR2 SMNVEV (reference sequence). The ends were cut back, 5 bases at V and 0 bases at J, with 5 bases in the middle. This CDR3 spans 13 amino acids. The chain's CDR3 is CASSPRSNQPQHF. The CDR3 DNA reads as TGTGCCAGCAGTCCGCGTAGCAATCAGCCCCAGCATTTT.

The rearrangement joins TRBV9 to TRBJ2-2; either TRBD1 or TRBD2 may fit D (5 bases each). The CDR3 has 15 amino acids. With 6 bases removed from V and 2 bases from J, the gap between germline ends came to 14 bases. Germline assignment: CDR1 SGDLS and CDR2 YYNGEE. The DNA of the CDR3 is TGTGCCAGCACCTCGGGACGGGAAAACACCGGGGAGCTGTTTTTT. It yields the protein CASTSGRENTGELFF.

The V gene is TRBV11-2, the J gene TRBJ2-2; no clear D. From germline, CDR1 is SGHAT and CDR2 FQNNGV. The CDR3 runs to 15 residues. V was pared by 1 base and J by 0 bases, with 6 bases between. CDR3 sequence (DNA): TGTGCCAGCAGCTTAGCGTACGCGAACACCGGGGAGCTGTTTTTT. As protein: CASSLAYANTGELFF.

J is TRBJ2-1 and V is TRBV2, with a tentative D call TRBD1 (7 bases). The V end lost 5 bases, the J end lost 6 bases, and 17 bases lay between the germline ends. This CDR3 contains 15 residues. The V gene's germline CDR1 is SNHLY and CDR2 FYNNEI. This CDR3 is CASSQQGQGGNEQFF. In DNA form, the CDR3 reads TGTGCCAGCAGTCAGCAGGGCCAGGGGGGCAATGAGCAGTTCTTC.

The chain employs TRBV24-1 and TRBJ2-2; possibly TRBD1 for D (6 bases). V was pared by 1 base and J by 3 bases, with 14 bases between. Germline CDR1 is KGHDR and CDR2 is SFDVKD. This CDR3 spans 17 amino acids. CDR3 protein: CATSDFPRGGDTGELFF. The CDR3 region has the DNA TGTGCCACCAGTGATTTTCCCAGGGGTGGGGACACCGGGGAGCTGTTTTTT.

The chain employs TRBV5-4 and TRBJ2-3; no reliable D call. V dropped 1 base and J dropped 3 bases, with 9 bases sitting between them. The germline CDR1 and CDR2 sequences are SGHNT and YYREEE (reference sequence). The CDR3 extends over 14 amino acids. The CDR3 loop reads CASSLQSPTDTQYF. Written as DNA, the CDR3 is TGTGCCAGCAGCTTGCAGAGTCCAACAGATACGCAGTATTTT.

This chain joins TRBV20-1 and TRBJ1-5; no reliable D call. Germline-derived CDR1 and CDR2 are DFQATT and SNEGSKA (reference sequence). With 2 bases removed from V and 3 bases from J, the gap between germline ends came to 8 bases. The CDR3 is 13 amino acids. In DNA, the CDR3 is TGCAGTGCTAGAATCCAGGACAATCAGCCCCAGCATTTT. Translating it yields CSARIQDNQPQHF.

The chain recombines TRBV11-1 with TRBJ1-1, with D unclear. This CDR3 region has 12 residues. Germline V gene data show CDR1 as SGHAT and CDR2 as FQDESV (reference sequence). The germline V and J ends were trimmed by 5 bases and 7 bases, with 11 bases remaining between them. CDR3 sequence (DNA): TGTGCCAGCAGCGCAAGGGCGGGTGAAGCTTTCTTT. Amino acid sequence: CASSARAGEAFF.

V and J are TRBV9 and TRBJ2-3; D perhaps matches TRBD2 (6 bases). The CDR3 spans 14 residues. The V end lost 2 bases, the J end lost 5 bases, and 12 bases lay between the germline ends. Germline values: CDR1 SGDLS, CDR2 YYNGEE. CDR3 nucleotides: TGTGCCAGCAGCGTTGGGGGAGGCGGAGATACGCAGTATTTT. It yields the protein CASSVGGGGDTQYF.

This chain links TRBV3-1 with TRBJ2-5; 8 positions match TRBD2. Germline loops: CDR1 LGHDT, CDR2 YNNKEL (reference sequence). The CDR3 consists of 13 residues. Germline trimming cut 5 bases from V and 5 bases from J; bases unmatched to any gene: 4. For the CDR3, the DNA is TGTGCCAGCAGCTTTAGCGGGACTGAGACCCAGTACTTC. Protein product: CASSFSGTETQYF.

V gene TRBV13 combines with J gene TRBJ1-1; D possibly corresponds to TRBD1 (5 bases). V lost 2 bases and J lost 3, with 10 bases in between. The CDR3 consists of 14 residues. Germline CDR1 and CDR2: PRHDT and FYEKMQ (reference sequence). The CDR3 spells CASSLQGIDTEAFF. The CDR3 DNA reads as TGTGCCAGCAGCTTACAGGGAATAGACACTGAAGCTTTCTTT.

The rearrangement joins TRBV9 to TRBJ1-1, with D uncertain. CDR1 is SGDLS, CDR2 YYNGEE, per germline. There are 13 residues in the CDR3. Trimming removed 6 bases at V and 1 base at J, with 10 bases between. CDR3 sequence: CASTEVSNTEAFF. In nucleotides, the CDR3 is TGTGCCAGCACTGAGGTATCGAACACTGAAGCTTTCTTT.